Included here is one TCR beta chain sequence, with context. Which antigen it targets is not known. It has no much larger one-base neighbor in the sample; base qualities were not kept. This entry is derived from a study of blood T cells in healthy people across ages (dated by TCRdb to between 2015 and 2017). Looking at the study overall: In model experiments, template switching captured roughly one uniquely barcoded TCR beta cDNA molecule for every two T cells. Using deep sequencing normalized with unique cDNA molecular identifiers, the study measured how TCR beta repertoire diversity changes with age. The donors were split into four age groups: young (average around 17 years), middle-aged (39), aged (roughly 60) and long-lived (about 82). Two additional independent replicas of 1 million unique cDNA reads from the same blood draw were analyzed for two donors (one aged 18 to 30 and one aged 80 or older). To avoid experimental bias, donors of different ages were spread randomly across the sequencing lanes.

General study outcomes and caveats: Compared with the aged group, more naive CD4+ T cells, fewer expanded clones and increased TCR diversity were shown by the long-lived group, suggesting age selection. As age increased, observed TCR beta diversity per million T cells dropped in a roughly linear way, and a significant reduction was already evident by age 40. Estimates of total diversity based on one million sequenced T cells were considered lower bounds and underestimates. The percentage of naive T cells measured by flow cytometry correlated strongly with observed TCR beta diversity. Bulk unsorted PBMC profiling prevented conclusive comparison of naive and antigen-experienced compartments. The CMV infection status of donors was not known, potentially confounding age-related changes in expanded clonotypes.

Libraries were prepared through 5' RACE. TCRdb names Illumina HiSeq 2500 as the instrument used. A second 7 to 11 cycle PCR used a sample-barcoded 5' primer and a J-beta primer mix. Each TCR beta cDNA molecule received a unique molecular identifier from a template-switch 5' adaptor carrying 12 random nucleotides. Each sample yielded at least 2.5 million CDR3-containing paired-end reads. The Mint cDNA synthesis kit, primed by a TRBC-specific oligonucleotide, was used to synthesize first-strand cDNA from all RNA. Following uracil-DNA glycosylase treatment, a first 18-cycle PCR with universal primers M1SS and BC2_uni_R was performed on all cDNA. The original pipeline was this. Normalization of each sample was performed by random selection of 1 million high-quality reads, each carrying a distinct molecular identifier. Reads with shared molecular identifiers were discarded instead of being binned into consensus sequences. MiTCR, with a Q25 quality threshold and the strictest error-elimination algorithm, was used for CDR3 identification, clonotype clustering and error correction. A nonparametric unseen species model with Euler transformation was used to estimate a lower bound on total TCR beta diversity. The raw public data were reprocessed by TCRdb itself: fastp quality trimming at Q25, MiXCR clonotype calling, in-frame beta chains only. Duplicate CDR3 protein sequences are folded into a single record with the most common DNA and genes. These V and J calls originate from TCRdb's pipeline instead of the authors' own analysis. This sample is represented by about 1.1 million distinct CDR3 sequences; 30% to 40% of them were singletons. The top ten constitute about 12% of the sample.

The CDR3 runs 12 amino acids, cysteine and phenylalanine included. This entry keeps only the CDR3 DNA: 36 bases, framed from base 1. V is reduced by 8 bases and J by 8 bases, leaving a spacing of 15 bases between them. Based on the germline V gene, the CDR1 and CDR2 sequences are MNHEY and SVGAGI. Systemically healthy Caucasian individuals from Russia, approximately 39 in total and aged 6 to 90 years, were included as donors. Approximately 11 milliliters of peripheral blood were drawn from each donor into EDTA-treated Vacutainer tubes. Ficoll-Paque density-gradient centrifugation was used to isolate PBMCs, with at least 6.5 million per sample. Total RNA was extracted from PBMCs with Trizol reagent, with at least 6 micrograms obtained per sample. Naive CD45RAhigh/CD27high T cell percentages were measured by flow cytometry on a PBMC aliquot from every donor.

This clonotype was obtained from a man younger than 35 in good health. The V and J segments used are TRBV6-5 and TRBJ1-1; there is no confident call for the D gene. The specimen was blood. The DNA sequence follows: TGTGCCAGCCAGGATCCGGGATTCGAAGCTTTCTTT. This gives the protein CASQDPGFEAFF.